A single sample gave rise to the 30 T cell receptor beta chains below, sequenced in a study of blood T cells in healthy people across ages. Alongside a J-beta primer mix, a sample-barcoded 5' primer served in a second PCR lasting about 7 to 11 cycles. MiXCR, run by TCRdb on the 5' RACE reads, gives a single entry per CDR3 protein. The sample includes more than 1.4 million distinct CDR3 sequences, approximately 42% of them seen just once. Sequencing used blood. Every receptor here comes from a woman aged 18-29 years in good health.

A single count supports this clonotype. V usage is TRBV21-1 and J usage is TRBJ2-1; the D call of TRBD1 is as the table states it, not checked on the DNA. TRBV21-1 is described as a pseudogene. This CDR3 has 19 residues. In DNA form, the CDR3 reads TGTGCCAGCAGCAATGGGGGACAGGGGGTAGCGGCGTCCTACAATGAGCAGTTCTTC. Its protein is CASSNGGQGVAASYNEQFF.

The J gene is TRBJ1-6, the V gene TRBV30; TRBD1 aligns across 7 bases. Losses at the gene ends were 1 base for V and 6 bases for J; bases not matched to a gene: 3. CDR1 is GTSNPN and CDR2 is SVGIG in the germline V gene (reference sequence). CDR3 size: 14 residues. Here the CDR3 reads CAWSGDRINSPLHF. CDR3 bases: TGTGCCTGGAGTGGGGACAGAATTAATTCACCCCTCCACTTT. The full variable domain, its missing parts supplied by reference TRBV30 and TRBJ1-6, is SQTIHQWPATLVQPVGSPLSLECTVEGTSNPNLYWYRQAAGRGLQLLFYSVGIGQISSEVPQNLSASRPQDRQFILSSKKLLLSDSGFYLCAWSGDRINSPLHFGNGTRLTVT.

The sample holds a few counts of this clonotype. This chain's CDR3 is CATQGDREQFF. The CDR3 coding sequence is TGTGCCACCCAAGGGGACAGAGAGCAGTTCTTC. V usage is TRBV10-3 and J usage is TRBJ2-1; 7 nucleotides line up with TRBD1. Germline assignment: CDR1 ENHRY and CDR2 SYGVKD. Unmatched junction bases numbered 7, after V lost 10 bases and J lost 10 bases. CDR3 length: 11 amino acids.

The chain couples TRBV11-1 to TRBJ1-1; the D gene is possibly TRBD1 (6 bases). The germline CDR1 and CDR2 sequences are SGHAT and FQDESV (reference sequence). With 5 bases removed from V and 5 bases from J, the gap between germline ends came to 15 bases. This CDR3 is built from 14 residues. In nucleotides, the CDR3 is TGTGCCAGCAGCGCGTACAGGGCTAGGACTGAAGCTTTCTTT. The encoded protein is CASSAYRARTEAFF.

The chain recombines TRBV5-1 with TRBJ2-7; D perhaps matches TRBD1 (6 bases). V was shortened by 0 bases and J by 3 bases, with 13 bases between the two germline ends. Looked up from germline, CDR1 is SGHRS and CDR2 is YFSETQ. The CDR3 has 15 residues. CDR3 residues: CASSLAVGTHYEQYF. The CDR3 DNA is TGCGCCAGCAGCTTGGCCGTGGGGACACACTACGAGCAGTACTTC. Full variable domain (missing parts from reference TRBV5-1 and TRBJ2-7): KAGVTQTPRYLIKTRGQQVTLSCSPISGHRSVSWYQQTPGQGLQFLFEYFSETQRNKGNFPGRFSGRQFSNSRSEMNVSTLELGDSALYLCASSLAVGTHYEQYFGPGTRLTVT.

The CDR3 DNA reads TGCAGTGCTAGGGGACTAGCGGGACAGCAGTTCTTC. Translated, it gives CSARGLAGQQFF. The chain is built from TRBV20-1 and TRBJ2-1, with 13 bases aligning to TRBD2. The germline V gene encodes CDR1 DFQATT and CDR2 SNEGSKA (reference sequence). V lost 3 bases, J lost 11 bases, and 1 base stayed unmatched. The CDR3 runs to 12 residues.

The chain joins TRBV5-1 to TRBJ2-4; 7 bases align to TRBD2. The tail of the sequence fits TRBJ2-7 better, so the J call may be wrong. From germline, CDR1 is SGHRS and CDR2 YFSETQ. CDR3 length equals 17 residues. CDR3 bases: TGCGCCAGCAGCCCCGAACCGGGACTACCATTTTCCTACGAGCAGTACTTC. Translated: CASSPEPGLPFSYEQYF.

The CDR3 DNA is TGTGCCAGCAGTGATGGGGTTCCGAGCGCCTATGGCTACACCTTC. Protein product: CASSDGVPSAYGYTF. The genes are TRBV6-1 and TRBJ1-2; the D is unclear. This CDR3 region has 15 residues. Germline CDR1 is MNHNS and CDR2 is SASEGT. V lost 3 bases, J lost 4 bases, and 15 bases lay in between.

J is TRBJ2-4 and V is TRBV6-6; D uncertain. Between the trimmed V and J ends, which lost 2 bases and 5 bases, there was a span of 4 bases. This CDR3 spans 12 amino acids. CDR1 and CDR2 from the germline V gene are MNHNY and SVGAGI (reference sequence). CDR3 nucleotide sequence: TGTGCCAGCAGTTACCAGGAAAACATTCAGTACTTC. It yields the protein CASSYQENIQYF.

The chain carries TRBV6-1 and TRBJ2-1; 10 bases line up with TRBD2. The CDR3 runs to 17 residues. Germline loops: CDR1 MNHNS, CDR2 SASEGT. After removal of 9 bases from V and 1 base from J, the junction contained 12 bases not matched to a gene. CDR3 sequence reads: CASIGLAAQGSYNEQFF. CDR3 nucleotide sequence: TGTGCCAGTATAGGACTAGCGGCCCAAGGGTCCTACAATGAGCAGTTCTTC.

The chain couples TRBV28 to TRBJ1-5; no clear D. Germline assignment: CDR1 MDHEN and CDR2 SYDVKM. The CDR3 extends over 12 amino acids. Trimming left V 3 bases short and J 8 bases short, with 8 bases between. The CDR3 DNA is TGTGCCAGCAGTTTGCGAGGGAAGCCCCAGCATTTT. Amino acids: CASSLRGKPQHF.

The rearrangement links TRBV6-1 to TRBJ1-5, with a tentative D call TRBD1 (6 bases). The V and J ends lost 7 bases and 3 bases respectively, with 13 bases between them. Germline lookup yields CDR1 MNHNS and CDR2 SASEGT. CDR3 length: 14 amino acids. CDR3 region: CASILGQSNQPQHF. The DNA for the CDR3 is TGTGCCAGCATCTTAGGACAGTCCAATCAGCCCCAGCATTTT.

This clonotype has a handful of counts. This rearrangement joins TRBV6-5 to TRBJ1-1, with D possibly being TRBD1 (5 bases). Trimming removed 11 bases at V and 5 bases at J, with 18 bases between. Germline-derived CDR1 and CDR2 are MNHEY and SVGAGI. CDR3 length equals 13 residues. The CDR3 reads CAAAQVAKTEAFF. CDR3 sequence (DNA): TGTGCCGCAGCACAGGTAGCGAAGACTGAAGCTTTCTTT.

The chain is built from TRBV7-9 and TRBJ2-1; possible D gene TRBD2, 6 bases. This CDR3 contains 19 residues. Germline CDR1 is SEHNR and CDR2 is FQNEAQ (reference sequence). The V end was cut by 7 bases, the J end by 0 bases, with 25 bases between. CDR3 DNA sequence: TGTGCCAGCACCCCAGTTGGGGGAGGCCTCGCAAGCTCCTACAATGAGCAGTTCTTC. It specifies CASTPVGGGLASSYNEQFF.

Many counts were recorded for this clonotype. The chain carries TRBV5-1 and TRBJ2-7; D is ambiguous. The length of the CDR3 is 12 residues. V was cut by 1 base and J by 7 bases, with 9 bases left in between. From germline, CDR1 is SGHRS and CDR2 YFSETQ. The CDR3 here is CASSLFPGEQYF. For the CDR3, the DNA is TGCGCCAGCAGCTTGTTCCCCGGAGAGCAGTACTTC.

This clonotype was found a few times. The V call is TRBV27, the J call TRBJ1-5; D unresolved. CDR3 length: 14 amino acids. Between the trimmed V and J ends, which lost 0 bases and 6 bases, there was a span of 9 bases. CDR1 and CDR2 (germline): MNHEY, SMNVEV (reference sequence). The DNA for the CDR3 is TGTGCCAGCAGTTTATCAGGGTCTGGTCAGCCCCAGCATTTT. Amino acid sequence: CASSLSGSGQPQHF.

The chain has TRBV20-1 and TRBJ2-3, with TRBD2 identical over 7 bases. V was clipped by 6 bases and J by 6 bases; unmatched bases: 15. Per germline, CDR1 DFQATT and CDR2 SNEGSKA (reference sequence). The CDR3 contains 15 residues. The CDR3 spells CSAVPGSGFWDTQYF. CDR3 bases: TGCAGTGCCGTCCCCGGTAGCGGGTTCTGGGATACGCAGTATTTT.

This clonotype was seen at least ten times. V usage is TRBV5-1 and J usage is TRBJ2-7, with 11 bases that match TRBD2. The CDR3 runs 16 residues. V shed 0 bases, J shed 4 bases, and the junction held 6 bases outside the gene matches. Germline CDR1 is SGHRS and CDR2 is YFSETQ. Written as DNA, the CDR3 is TGCGCCAGCAGCTTGGGGCTAGCGGGAGGCAGATACGAGCAGTACTTC. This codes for CASSLGLAGGRYEQYF.

CDR3 nucleotides: TGTGCCAGCAGTGAACCAGGCCGGGGGGCTGAAGCTTTCTTT. As protein: CASSEPGRGAEAFF. V gene TRBV6-1 combines with J gene TRBJ1-1, with D perhaps TRBD1 (5 bases). V was cut by 2 bases and J by 6 bases, with 13 bases left in between. CDR1 and CDR2 from the germline V gene are MNHNS and SASEGT. The CDR3 has 14 amino acids.

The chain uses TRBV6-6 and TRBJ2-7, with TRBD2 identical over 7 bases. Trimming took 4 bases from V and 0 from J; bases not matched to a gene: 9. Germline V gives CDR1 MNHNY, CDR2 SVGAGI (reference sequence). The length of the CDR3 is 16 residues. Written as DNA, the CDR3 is TGTGCCAGCAGTTCTTACCGTCTAGCGGCCTCCTACGAGCAGTACTTC. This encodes CASSSYRLAASYEQYF.

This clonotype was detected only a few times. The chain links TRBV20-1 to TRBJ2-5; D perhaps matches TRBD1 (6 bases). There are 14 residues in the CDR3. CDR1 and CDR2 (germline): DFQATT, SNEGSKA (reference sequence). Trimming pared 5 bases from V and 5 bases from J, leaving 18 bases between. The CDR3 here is CSAPRGLKGETQYF. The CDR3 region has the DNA TGCAGTGCTCCCAGGGGCTTAAAAGGCGAGACCCAGTACTTC.

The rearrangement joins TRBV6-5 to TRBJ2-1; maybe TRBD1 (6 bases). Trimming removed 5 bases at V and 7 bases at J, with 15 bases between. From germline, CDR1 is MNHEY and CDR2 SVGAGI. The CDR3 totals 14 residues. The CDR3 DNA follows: TGTGCCAGCAGTCAAACCGCGAGGGGGAATGAGCAGTTCTTC. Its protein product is CASSQTARGNEQFF.

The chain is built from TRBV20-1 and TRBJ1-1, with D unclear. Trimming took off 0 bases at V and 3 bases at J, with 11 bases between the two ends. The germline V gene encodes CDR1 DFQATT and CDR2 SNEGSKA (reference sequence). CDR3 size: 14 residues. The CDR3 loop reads CSAREDPTDTEAFF. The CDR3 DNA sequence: TGCAGTGCTAGAGAGGACCCCACCGACACTGAAGCTTTCTTT.

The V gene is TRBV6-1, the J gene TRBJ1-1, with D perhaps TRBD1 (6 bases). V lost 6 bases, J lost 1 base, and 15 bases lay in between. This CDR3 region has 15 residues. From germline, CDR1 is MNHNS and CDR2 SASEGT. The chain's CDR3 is CASSLTRGGNTEAFF. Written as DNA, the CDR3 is TGTGCCAGCAGCCTCACTAGGGGGGGGAACACTGAAGCTTTCTTT.

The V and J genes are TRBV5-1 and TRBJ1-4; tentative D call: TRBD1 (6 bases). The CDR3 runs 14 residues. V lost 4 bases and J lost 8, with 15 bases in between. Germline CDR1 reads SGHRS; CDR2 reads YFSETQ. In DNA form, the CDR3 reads TGCGCCAGCAGCGAGCTGGGGGGCGTCGAAAAACTGTTTTTT. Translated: CASSELGGVEKLFF.

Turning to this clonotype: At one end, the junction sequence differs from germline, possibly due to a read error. The CDR3 is CAGSLVVGDYGYTF. The CDR3 DNA reads TGTGCCGGCAGCTTGGTAGTCGGGGACTATGGCTACACCTTC. The chain couples TRBV5-5 to TRBJ1-2; D call uncertain. The CDR3 spans 14 residues. Germline CDR1 and CDR2: SGHKS and YYEKEE (reference sequence).

Here the CDR3 reads CASSVEGSFTEAFF. The CDR3 DNA sequence: TGCGCCAGCAGCGTGGAGGGCAGTTTCACTGAAGCTTTCTTT. The chain couples TRBV5-1 to TRBJ1-1; D is unclear. Germline V lookup: CDR1 SGHRS, CDR2 YFSETQ. The V gene lost 4 bases and the J gene lost 4 bases, with 14 bases spanning the gap. The CDR3 extends over 14 amino acids.

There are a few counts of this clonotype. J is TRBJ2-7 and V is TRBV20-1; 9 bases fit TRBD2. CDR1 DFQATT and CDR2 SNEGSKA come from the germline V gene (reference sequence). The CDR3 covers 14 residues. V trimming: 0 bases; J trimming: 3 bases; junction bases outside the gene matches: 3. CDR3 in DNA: TGCAGTGCTAGAGAAGGTAGCGGGAGCTACGAGCAGTACTTC. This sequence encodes CSAREGSGSYEQYF.

The CDR3 DNA sequence: TGTGCCAGCAGTTATGCAGGCCCGAACACTGAAGCTTTCTTT. Translated, it gives CASSYAGPNTEAFF. The chain joins TRBV6-5 to TRBJ1-1; D not resolved. CDR3 size: 14 residues. Per germline, CDR1 MNHEY and CDR2 SVGAGI. Trimming removed 3 bases from V and 1 base from J, with 9 bases in between.

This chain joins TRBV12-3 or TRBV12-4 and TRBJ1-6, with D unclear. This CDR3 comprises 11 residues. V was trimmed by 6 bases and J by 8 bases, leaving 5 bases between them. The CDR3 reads CASRRDSPLHF. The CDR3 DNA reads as TGTGCCAGCAGGAGGGATTCACCCCTCCACTTT.